One and the same sample provided the 23 T cell receptor beta chains below, sequenced in a study of blood T cells in healthy people across ages. Combining a sample-barcoded 5' primer with a J-beta primer mix, a second PCR ran for 7 to 11 cycles. TCRdb called the 5' RACE reads again in MiXCR, with one record for every CDR3 protein. The data show 710,000 or so distinct CDR3 sequences, with about 30% seen just once and just over 15% held by the top ten. Sequenced material: blood. These receptors originate from a woman of 80 years or more in good health.

The chain employs TRBV7-2 and TRBJ2-3; D is uncertain. From germline, CDR1 is SGHTA and CDR2 FQGNSA. V shed 5 bases and J shed 4 bases, with 10 bases lying between them. There are 13 residues in the CDR3. CDR3 in amino acids: CASSPSASDTQYF. The CDR3 nucleotides read TGTGCCAGCAGCCCGTCGGCGTCAGATACGCAGTATTTT.

This clonotype was detected a few times. A read error is possible here, since a much larger clone lies one base away. The chain is built from TRBV7-9 and TRBJ2-5; no firm D call. The CDR3 is 14 residues long. Germline V CDR1 and CDR2: SEHNR, FQNEAQ (reference sequence). The CDR3 sequence: CASSLEGFQGTQYF. DNA of the CDR3: TGTGCCAGCAGCTTAGAGGGATTCCAAGGGACCCAGTACTTC. Full variable domain (outside the CDR3, taken from reference TRBV7-9 and TRBJ2-5): DTGVSQNPRHKITKRGQNVTFRCDPISEHNRLYWYRQTLGQGPEFLTYFQNEAQLEKSRLLSDRFSAERPKGSFSTLEIQRTEQGDSAMYLCASSLEGFQGTQYFGPGTRLLVL.

This clonotype occurred many times. The J gene is TRBJ2-7, the V gene TRBV7-9; TRBD2 matches 7 bases. J gave up 0 bases and V 5 bases, and 7 bases lay outside the gene matches. Germline CDR1 reads SEHNR; CDR2 reads FQNEAQ (reference sequence). This CDR3 has 15 amino acids. CDR3 DNA sequence: TGTGCCAGCAGCCGATCTAGCGGAGGCTCCTACGAGCAGTACTTC. This codes for CASSRSSGGSYEQYF.

This sequence joins TRBV9 and TRBJ2-2; TRBD2 matches 9 bases. J lost 0 bases, V lost 4 bases, and 4 bases had no gene match. Germline CDR1 and CDR2: SGDLS and YYNGEE. The CDR3 consists of 16 residues. The CDR3 region has the DNA TGTGCCAGCAGCACCTTAGCGGGGGCGAACACCGGGGAGCTGTTTTTT. It specifies CASSTLAGANTGELFF.

The table lists this clonotype with a few counts. Given a much more abundant clone one base away, this may be a read error. The rearrangement links TRBV20-1 to TRBJ2-5; 7 bases are shared with TRBD2. CDR1 is DFQATT and CDR2 is SNEGSKA in the germline V gene (reference sequence). V gave up 5 bases and J gave up 11 bases; unmatched junction bases: 20. The CDR3 contains 15 residues. The CDR3 is CSAERGGGSYNEQYF. The CDR3 nucleotides are TGCAGTGCTGAGCGGGGCGGCGGGAGCTACAATGAGCAGTACTTC.

Concerning this clonotype: With a much larger clone just one base away, this may be a read error. The chain carries TRBV20-1 and TRBJ2-1, with 11 bases that match TRBD2. V shed 3 bases, J shed 13 bases, and the junction held 23 bases outside the gene matches. Germline CDR1 reads DFQATT; CDR2 reads SNEGSKA (reference sequence). CDR3 size: 18 residues. The CDR3 sequence: CSARAHIAGGLIEETQFF. The CDR3 DNA reads as TGCAGTGCTAGGGCCCATATAGCGGGGGGGTTAATCGAAGAGACCCAGTTCTTC.

The V gene is TRBV9, the J gene TRBJ2-1; possible D gene TRBD2, 6 bases. Trimming shortened V by 0 bases and J by 7 bases, and 17 bases separated the two germline ends. Germline CDR1 reads SGDLS; CDR2 reads YYNGEE. The CDR3 runs 16 residues. For the CDR3, the DNA is TGTGCCAGCAGCGTAGGGGGGACGGGAGTGGGTAATGAGCAGTTCTTC. Translation gives CASSVGGTGVGNEQFF.

This clonotype showed up just a few times. The chain combines TRBV3-1 with TRBJ1-3; tentative D call: TRBD1 (6 bases). Germline-derived CDR1 and CDR2 are LGHDT and YNNKEL (reference sequence). This CDR3 has 17 residues. The V end lost 2 bases, the J end lost 1 base, and 15 bases lay between the germline ends. The CDR3 reads CASSQISGAFSGNTIYF. The CDR3 DNA is TGTGCCAGCAGCCAAATCTCGGGGGCCTTTTCTGGAAACACCATATATTTT.

V gene TRBV12-3 or TRBV12-4 combines with J gene TRBJ2-3, with 9 bases identical to TRBD2. The J segment lost 4 bases and the V segment lost 3 bases, leaving 2 bases of the junction unmatched. The CDR3 sequence is 14 residues long. CDR3 DNA sequence: TGTGCCAGCAGTTTCGCGGGAGGGCCAGATACGCAGTATTTT. This gives the protein CASSFAGGPDTQYF.

This clonotype showed up many times. The chain employs TRBV6-5 and TRBJ2-1; D ambiguous. V was pared by 6 bases and J by 7 bases, with 16 bases between. The CDR3 loop spans 14 amino acids. Germline V CDR1 and CDR2: MNHEY, SVGAGI. Here the CDR3 DNA reads TGTGCCAGCAGCCTTGTCGCGGTGAGGAATGAGCAGTTCTTC. Protein sequence: CASSLVAVRNEQFF.

There are many counts of this clonotype. The chain joins TRBV12-3 or TRBV12-4 to TRBJ2-2; possible D gene TRBD2, 6 bases. The CDR3 has 14 amino acids. V lost 1 base to trimming and J lost 4 bases, with 7 bases between them. Here the CDR3 DNA reads TGTGCCAGCAGTTTAGTGGGGGGCACCGGGGAGCTGTTTTTT. Residues: CASSLVGGTGELFF.

The V gene is TRBV12-3 or TRBV12-4, the J gene TRBJ2-3; D uncertain. CDR3 size: 12 residues. V lost 6 bases and J lost 13, with 17 bases in between. This CDR3 reads CASRQRPDVEYF. DNA for the CDR3: TGTGCCAGCAGGCAGAGACCAGATGTGGAGTATTTT.

This clonotype was seen a handful of times. The chain carries TRBV7-2 and TRBJ1-4, with TRBD1 as a possible D gene (5 bases). The V gene's germline CDR1 is SGHTA and CDR2 FQGNSA. V lost 1 base to trimming and J lost 6 bases, with 12 bases between them. The CDR3 contains 15 residues. The CDR3 region is CASSLGGARYEKLFF. CDR3 sequence (DNA): TGTGCCAGCAGCTTAGGGGGCGCACGGTATGAAAAACTGTTTTTT.

This clonotype was found a few times. This chain joins TRBV9 and TRBJ1-6; possible D gene TRBD1, 5 bases. The germline CDR1 and CDR2 sequences are SGDLS and YYNGEE. This CDR3 is built from 14 residues. The V end lost 3 bases, the J end lost 9 bases, and 13 bases lay between the germline ends. In DNA, the CDR3 is TGTGCCAGCAGCGGTTCCGGGACGATTTCACCCCTCCACTTT. The encoded protein is CASSGSGTISPLHF.

In this sample, this clonotype turned up many times. The gene calls are TRBV6-1 and TRBJ2-7; D may be TRBD1 (6 bases). The CDR3 extends over 15 amino acids. Trimming left V 6 bases short and J 0 bases short, with 15 bases between. Germline V lookup: CDR1 MNHNS, CDR2 SASEGT. The CDR3 spells CASRRFGGGSYEQYF. CDR3 coding DNA: TGTGCCAGCAGAAGGTTTGGGGGCGGCTCCTACGAGCAGTACTTC.

In its sample, this clonotype was seen a few times. The V and J genes are TRBV7-9 and TRBJ1-2, with 8 bases matching TRBD1. The CDR3 has 16 residues. V dropped 0 bases and J dropped 6; count of bases not matched to a gene: 9. CDR1 SEHNR and CDR2 FQNEAQ come from the germline V gene (reference sequence). CDR3 loop: CASSLANFRGRNGYTF. The CDR3 DNA follows: TGTGCCAGCAGCTTAGCGAACTTCAGGGGGCGGAATGGCTACACCTTC.

With regard to this clonotype: This may be a read error, as it is one base from a much larger clone. The chain is built from TRBV28 and TRBJ2-3; D may be TRBD2 (6 bases). Looked up from germline, CDR1 is MDHEN and CDR2 is SYDVKM. Trimming removed 6 bases at V and 4 bases at J, with 17 bases between. This CDR3 region has 15 residues. The CDR3 DNA follows: TGTGCCAGCAGCATGGCCGGGGGTTTGTCAGATACGCAGTATTTT. Its translation is CASSMAGGLSDTQYF.

This clonotype appeared many times. The V and J genes are TRBV12-3 or TRBV12-4 and TRBJ2-7; D perhaps matches TRBD1 (5 bases). The V and J ends lost 6 bases and 1 base respectively, with 10 bases between them. This CDR3 spans 13 amino acids. The CDR3 is CASRPDSSYEQYF. CDR3 nucleotide sequence: TGTGCCAGCAGGCCTGACAGTTCCTACGAGCAGTACTTC.

This clonotype was found a few times. The rearrangement uses TRBV7-3 and TRBJ2-1; D is possibly TRBD1 or TRBD2 (5 bases each). V was shortened by 2 bases and J by 13 bases, with 15 bases between the two germline ends. Per the germline V gene, CDR1 is SGHTA and CDR2 is FQGTGA. The CDR3 has 13 amino acids. CDR3 DNA: TGTGCCAGCAGCTTAGGGGGTAGCAAGACCCAGTTCTTC. It yields the protein CASSLGGSKTQFF.

At least ten counts were recorded for this clonotype. This rearrangement joins TRBV20-1 to TRBJ2-7; D remains ambiguous. The V end lost 5 bases, the J end lost 4 bases, and 15 bases lay between the germline ends. Germline V gives CDR1 DFQATT, CDR2 SNEGSKA (reference sequence). This CDR3 comprises 13 residues. CDR3 amino acids: CSAFAVTKYEQYF. CDR3 nucleotide sequence: TGCAGTGCTTTTGCGGTGACCAAATACGAGCAGTACTTC.

This clonotype was detected many times. The CDR3 DNA follows: TGCAGTGCTAGAGATCCCCAGGGTTCCCTCTATGGCTACACCTTC. As protein: CSARDPQGSLYGYTF. This chain uses TRBV20-1 with TRBJ1-2; possible D gene TRBD1, 5 bases. This CDR3 is 15 amino acids long. V was shortened by 0 bases and J by 4 bases, with 15 bases between the two germline ends. From germline, CDR1 is DFQATT and CDR2 SNEGSKA (reference sequence).

The chain has TRBV7-2 and TRBJ2-2; 10 bases align to TRBD2. Germline V gene lookup returns CDR1 SGHTA and CDR2 FQGNSA. J lost 4 bases, V lost 5 bases, and 7 bases had no gene match. This CDR3 has 16 amino acids. This CDR3 is CASSTGLAVITGELFF. In DNA, the CDR3 is TGTGCCAGCAGCACTGGACTAGCGGTCATCACCGGGGAGCTGTTTTTT.

This clonotype was found many times. The chain carries TRBV7-2 and TRBJ2-1; 13 nucleotides match TRBD2. Trimming at V came to 5 bases and at J to 4 bases, leaving 5 bases not matched to a gene. The CDR3 has 16 residues. Germline CDR1 SGHTA, CDR2 FQGNSA. The chain's CDR3 is CASSPQTSGGYNEQFF. DNA for the CDR3: TGTGCCAGCAGCCCCCAGACTAGCGGGGGGTACAATGAGCAGTTCTTC.